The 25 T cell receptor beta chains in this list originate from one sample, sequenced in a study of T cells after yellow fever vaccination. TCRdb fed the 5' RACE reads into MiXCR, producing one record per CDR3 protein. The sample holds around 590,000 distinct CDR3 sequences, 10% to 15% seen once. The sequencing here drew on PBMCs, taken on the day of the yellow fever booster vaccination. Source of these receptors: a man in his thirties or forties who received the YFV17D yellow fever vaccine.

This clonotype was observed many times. The CDR3 protein is CASSYSTYNRGYEQYF. As DNA, the CDR3 is TGTGCCAGCAGTTACTCGACGTATAATCGGGGATACGAGCAGTACTTC. The J gene is TRBJ2-7, the V gene TRBV6-5; TRBD2 is a possible D gene (5 bases). Between the trimmed V and J ends, which lost 0 bases and 4 bases, there was a span of 16 bases. Germline values: CDR1 MNHEY, CDR2 SVGAGI. The CDR3 sequence is 16 residues long.

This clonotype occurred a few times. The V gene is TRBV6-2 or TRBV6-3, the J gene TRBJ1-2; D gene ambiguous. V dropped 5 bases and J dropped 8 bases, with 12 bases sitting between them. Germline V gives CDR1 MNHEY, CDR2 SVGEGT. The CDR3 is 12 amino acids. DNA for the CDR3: TGTGCCAGCAGTCCTATCCGAGGGGGCTACACCTTC. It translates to CASSPIRGGYTF.

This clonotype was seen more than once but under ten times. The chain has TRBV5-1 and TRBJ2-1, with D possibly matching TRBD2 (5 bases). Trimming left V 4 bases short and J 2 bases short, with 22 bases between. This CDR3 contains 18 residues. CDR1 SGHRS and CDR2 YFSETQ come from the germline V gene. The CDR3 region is CASSPTGFGVGTYNEQFF. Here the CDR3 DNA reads TGCGCCAGCAGCCCTACGGGGTTCGGCGTAGGGACCTACAATGAGCAGTTCTTC.

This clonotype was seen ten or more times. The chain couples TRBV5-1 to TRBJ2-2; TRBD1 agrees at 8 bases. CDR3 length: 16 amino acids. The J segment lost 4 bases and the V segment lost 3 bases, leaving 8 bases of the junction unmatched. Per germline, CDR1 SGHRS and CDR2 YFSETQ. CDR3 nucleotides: TGCGCCAGCAGCTCACGGACAGGGCAGGTCACCGGGGAGCTGTTTTTT. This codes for CASSSRTGQVTGELFF.

CDR3 amino acids: CASSFYGTHGELFF. The CDR3 DNA follows: TGTGCCAGCAGTTTTTACGGGACTCACGGGGAGCTGTTTTTT. The gene calls are TRBV12-3 or TRBV12-4 and TRBJ2-2, with D maybe TRBD2 (6 bases). The V and J ends lost 3 bases and 7 bases respectively, with 12 bases between them. The CDR3 sequence is 14 residues long.

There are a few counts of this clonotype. DNA for the CDR3: TGTGCCAGCAGCTATCAGGCCTCCTCTGGAAACACCATATATTTT. Translation: CASSYQASSGNTIYF. The rearrangement joins TRBV7-2 to TRBJ1-3; D not certain. Trimming removed 4 bases at V and 0 bases at J, with 10 bases between. Per germline, CDR1 SGHTA and CDR2 FQGNSA. The CDR3 is 15 residues long.

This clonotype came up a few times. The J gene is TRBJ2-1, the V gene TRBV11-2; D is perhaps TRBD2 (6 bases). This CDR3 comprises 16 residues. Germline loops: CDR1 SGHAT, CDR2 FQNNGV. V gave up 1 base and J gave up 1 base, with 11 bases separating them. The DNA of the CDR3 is TGTGCCAGCAGCTTAGTTGCGGGACTGTCCTACAATGAGCAGTTCTTC. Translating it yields CASSLVAGLSYNEQFF.

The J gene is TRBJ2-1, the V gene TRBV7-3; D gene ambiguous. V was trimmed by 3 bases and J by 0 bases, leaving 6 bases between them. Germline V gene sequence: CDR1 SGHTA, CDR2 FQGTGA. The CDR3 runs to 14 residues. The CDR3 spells CASSFTSSYNEQFF. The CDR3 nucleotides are TGTGCCAGCAGCTTTACGAGCTCCTACAATGAGCAGTTCTTC. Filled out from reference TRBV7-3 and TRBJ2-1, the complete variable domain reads GAGVSQTPSNKVTEKGKYVELRCDPISGHTALYWYRQSLGQGPEFLIYFQGTGAADDSGLPNDRFFAVRPEGSVSTLKIQRTERGDSAVYLCASSFTSSYNEQFFGPGTRLTVL.

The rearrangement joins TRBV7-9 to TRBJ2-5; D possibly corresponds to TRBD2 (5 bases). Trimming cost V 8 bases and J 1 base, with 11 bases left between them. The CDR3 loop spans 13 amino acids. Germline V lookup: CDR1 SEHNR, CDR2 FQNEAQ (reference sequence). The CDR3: CASSGLAQETQYF. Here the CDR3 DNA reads TGTGCCAGCTCCGGACTGGCCCAAGAGACCCAGTACTTC.

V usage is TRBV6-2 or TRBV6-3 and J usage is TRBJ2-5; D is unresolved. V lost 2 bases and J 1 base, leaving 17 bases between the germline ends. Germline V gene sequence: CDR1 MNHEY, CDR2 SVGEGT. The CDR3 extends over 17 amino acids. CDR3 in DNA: TGTGCCAGCAGTTACCCCTCCCGGGTACGGCCCCAAGAGACCCAGTACTTC. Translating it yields CASSYPSRVRPQETQYF.

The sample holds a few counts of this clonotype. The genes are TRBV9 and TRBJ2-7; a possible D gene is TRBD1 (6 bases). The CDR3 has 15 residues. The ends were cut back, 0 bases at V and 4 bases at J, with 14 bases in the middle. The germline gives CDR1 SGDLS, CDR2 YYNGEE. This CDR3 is CASSVADRSYYEQYF. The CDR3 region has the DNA TGTGCCAGCAGCGTAGCTGACAGGAGTTATTACGAGCAGTACTTC.

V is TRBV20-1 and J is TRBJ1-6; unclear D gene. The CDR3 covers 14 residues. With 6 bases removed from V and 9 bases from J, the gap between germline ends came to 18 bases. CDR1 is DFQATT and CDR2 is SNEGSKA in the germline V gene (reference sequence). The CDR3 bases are TGCAGTGCCTCCCCCGACGGCGGGCTTTCACCCCTCCACTTT. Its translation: CSASPDGGLSPLHF.

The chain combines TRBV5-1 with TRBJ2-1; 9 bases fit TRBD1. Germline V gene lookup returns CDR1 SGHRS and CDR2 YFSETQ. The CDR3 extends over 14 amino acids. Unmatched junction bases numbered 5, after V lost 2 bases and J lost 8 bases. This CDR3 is CASSFGQGIDEQFF. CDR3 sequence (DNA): TGCGCCAGCAGCTTCGGACAGGGGATCGATGAGCAGTTCTTC.

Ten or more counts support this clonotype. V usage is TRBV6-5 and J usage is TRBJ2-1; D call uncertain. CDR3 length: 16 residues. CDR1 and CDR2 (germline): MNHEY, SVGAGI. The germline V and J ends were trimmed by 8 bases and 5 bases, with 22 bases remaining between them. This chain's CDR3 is CASSLSPVPDNNEQFF. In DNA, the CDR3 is TGTGCCAGCTCGCTATCTCCAGTTCCGGATAACAATGAGCAGTTCTTC.

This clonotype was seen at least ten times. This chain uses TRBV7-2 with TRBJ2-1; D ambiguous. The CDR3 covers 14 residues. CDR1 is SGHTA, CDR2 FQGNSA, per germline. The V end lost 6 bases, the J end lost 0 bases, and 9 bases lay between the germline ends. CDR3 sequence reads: CASSFSGSYNEQFF. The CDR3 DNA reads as TGTGCCAGCAGTTTTAGTGGCTCCTACAATGAGCAGTTCTTC.

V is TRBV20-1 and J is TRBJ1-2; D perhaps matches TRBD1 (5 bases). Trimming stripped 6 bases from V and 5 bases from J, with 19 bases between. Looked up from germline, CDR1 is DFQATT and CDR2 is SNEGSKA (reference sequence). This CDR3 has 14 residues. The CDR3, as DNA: TGCAGTGCAACTTACCCGGGACGAGGATATGGCTACACCTTC. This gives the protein CSATYPGRGYGYTF.

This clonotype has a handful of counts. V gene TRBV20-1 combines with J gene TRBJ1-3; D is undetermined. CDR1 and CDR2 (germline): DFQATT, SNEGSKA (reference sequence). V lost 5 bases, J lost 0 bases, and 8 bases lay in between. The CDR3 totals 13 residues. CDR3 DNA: TGCAGTGCTTTTGACAACTCTGGAAACACCATATATTTT. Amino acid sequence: CSAFDNSGNTIYF.

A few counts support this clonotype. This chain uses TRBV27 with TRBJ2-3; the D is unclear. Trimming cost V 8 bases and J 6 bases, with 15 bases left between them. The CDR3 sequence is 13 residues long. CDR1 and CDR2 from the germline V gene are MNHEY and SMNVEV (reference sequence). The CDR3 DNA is TGTGCCAGCGCCGAAGGGCCGCACGATACGCAGTATTTT. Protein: CASAEGPHDTQYF.

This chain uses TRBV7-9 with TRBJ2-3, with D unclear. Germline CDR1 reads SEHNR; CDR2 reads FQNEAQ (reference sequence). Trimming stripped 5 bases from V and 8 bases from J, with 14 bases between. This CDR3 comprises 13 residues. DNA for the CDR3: TGTGCCAGCAGCCAGACTCCCTTTGGTACGCAGTATTTT. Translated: CASSQTPFGTQYF.

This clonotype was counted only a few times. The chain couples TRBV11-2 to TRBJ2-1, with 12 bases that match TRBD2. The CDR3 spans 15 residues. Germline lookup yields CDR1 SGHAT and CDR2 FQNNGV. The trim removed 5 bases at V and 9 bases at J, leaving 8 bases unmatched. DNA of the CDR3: TGTGCCAGCAGCCCCCGACTAGCGGGAGAAACTGAGCAGTTCTTC. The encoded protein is CASSPRLAGETEQFF.

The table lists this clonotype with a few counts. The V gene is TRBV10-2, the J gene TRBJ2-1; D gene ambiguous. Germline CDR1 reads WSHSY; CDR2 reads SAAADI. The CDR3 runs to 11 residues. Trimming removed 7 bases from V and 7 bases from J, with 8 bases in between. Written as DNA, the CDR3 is TGCGCCAGCAATGGCTTGAATGAGCAGTTCTTC. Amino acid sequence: CASNGLNEQFF.

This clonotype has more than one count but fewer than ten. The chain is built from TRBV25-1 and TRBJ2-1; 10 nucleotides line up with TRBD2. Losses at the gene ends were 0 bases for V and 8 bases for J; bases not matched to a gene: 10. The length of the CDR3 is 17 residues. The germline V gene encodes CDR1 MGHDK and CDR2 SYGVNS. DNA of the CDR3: TGTGCCAGCAGTGAATATTTCCTAGCGGGAGACACAGATGAGCAGTTCTTC. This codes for CASSEYFLAGDTDEQFF.

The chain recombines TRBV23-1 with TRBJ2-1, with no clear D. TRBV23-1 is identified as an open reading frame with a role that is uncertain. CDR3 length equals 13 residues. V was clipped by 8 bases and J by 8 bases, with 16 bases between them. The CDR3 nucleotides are TGCGCCAGCCGCCGGCAGAGGCGCCATGAGCAGTTCTTC. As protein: CASRRQRRHEQFF.

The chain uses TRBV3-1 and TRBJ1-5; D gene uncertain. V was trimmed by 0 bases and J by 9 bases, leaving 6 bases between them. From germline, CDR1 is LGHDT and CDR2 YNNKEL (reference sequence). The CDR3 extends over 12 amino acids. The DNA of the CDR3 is TGTGCCAGCAGCCAAGATAGTCGGCCCCAGCATTTT. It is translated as CASSQDSRPQHF.

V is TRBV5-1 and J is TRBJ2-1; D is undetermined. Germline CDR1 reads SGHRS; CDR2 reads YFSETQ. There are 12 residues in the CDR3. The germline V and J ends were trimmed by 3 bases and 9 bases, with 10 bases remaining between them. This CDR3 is CASSSNYGEQFF. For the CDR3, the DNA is TGCGCCAGCAGCTCCAATTACGGTGAGCAGTTCTTC.